The present entry profiles one TCR beta chain with its context. The CDR3 has 12 amino acids. The ends were cut back, 6 bases at V and 1 base at J, with 6 bases in the middle. The V gene's germline CDR1 is SNHLY and CDR2 FYNNEI. These data come from a study of blood T cell repertoires in COVID-19. Sequencing was performed with immunoSEQ multiplex PCR; in TCRdb, only in-frame clones are kept and a portion is missing. Among hundreds of thousands of clones listed, approximately 91% were seen once. The sample taken for sequencing was PBMCs or T cells enriched from blood (not recorded which). The TCR comes from a woman in her thirties or forties with acute COVID-19. V gene TRBV2 combines with J gene TRBJ2-5; tentative D call: TRBD2 (5 bases). The CDR3 nucleotides are TGTGCCAGCAGGGAGGCCCAAGAGACCCAGTACTTC. Encoded protein: CASREAQETQYF.